This T cell receptor beta chain was identified in a study of blood T cell repertoires in COVID-19. At the level of the study: PBMCs, B-cell-depleted T cells, or T cells were the source of the cDNA or gDNA that made up the material.

Under the authors' procedure: It was from reference gene primer amplification that nucleated cell counts were estimated. Libraries were prepared by immunoSEQ multiplex PCR; TCRdb keeps only in-frame clonotypes and omits some of them. D and trimming were read from the DNA, whereas the V and J calls and clone size are those reported in that table. The sample lists around 170,000 clones; roughly nine tenths were seen once. Germline V CDR1 and CDR2: LGHNA, YSLEER. The V segment lost 3 bases and the J segment 5 bases; nucleotides outside the gene matches: 11. The CDR3 has 17 residues. V usage is TRBV4-3 and J usage is TRBJ1-4, with TRBD1 identical over 8 bases. The sequenced sample consisted of peripheral blood. This receptor was identified in a young man who had recovered from COVID-19. In DNA form, the CDR3 reads TGCGCCAGCAGCCAGAAAGGCCCCGGGACAGGAAATGAAAAACTGTTTTTT. This translates into CASSQKGPGTGNEKLFF.